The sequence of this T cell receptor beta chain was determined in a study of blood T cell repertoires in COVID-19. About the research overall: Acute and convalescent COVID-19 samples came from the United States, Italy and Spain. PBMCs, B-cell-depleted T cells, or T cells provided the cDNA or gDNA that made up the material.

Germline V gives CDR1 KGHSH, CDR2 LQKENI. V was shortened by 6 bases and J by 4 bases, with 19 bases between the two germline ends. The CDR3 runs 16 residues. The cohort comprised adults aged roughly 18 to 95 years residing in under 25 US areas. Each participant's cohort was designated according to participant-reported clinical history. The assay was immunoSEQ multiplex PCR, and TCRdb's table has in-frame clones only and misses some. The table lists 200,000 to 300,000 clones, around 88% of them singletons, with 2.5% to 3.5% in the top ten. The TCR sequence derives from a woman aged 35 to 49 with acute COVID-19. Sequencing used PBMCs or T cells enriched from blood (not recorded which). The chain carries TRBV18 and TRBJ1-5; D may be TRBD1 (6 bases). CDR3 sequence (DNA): TGTGCCAGCTCCCCTTCTGCAGGGGCATCGAATCAGCCCCAGCATTTT. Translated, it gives CASSPSAGASNQPQHF.